The next 24 T cell receptor beta chains were all read from a single sample in a study of identical twins. TCRdb itself ran the 5' RACE reads through MiXCR, one entry per CDR3 protein. This sample has around 480,000 distinct CDR3 sequences, with roughly an eighth found just once. The same sample was also studied in work on yellow fever vaccine responses in identical twins.

Sequencing was carried out using CD4+ T cells sorted from blood. The receptors come from a woman between 18 and 29 years old in good health.

This clonotype was counted only a few times. The gene calls are TRBV29-1 and TRBJ2-3; D is perhaps TRBD1 (5 bases). The CDR3 covers 13 residues. The V end lost 4 bases, the J end lost 4 bases, and 12 bases lay between the germline ends. Germline CDR1 SQVTM, CDR2 ANQGSEA. The CDR3 sequence: CSVAQGVPDTQYF. The CDR3 DNA follows: TGCAGCGTTGCTCAGGGTGTGCCAGATACGCAGTATTTT.

In this sample, this clonotype turned up a few times. One end of the junction does not line up with germline, which may come from a read error. The genes are TRBV2 and TRBJ1-4; no reliable D call. The CDR3 spans 12 residues. CDR1 and CDR2 from the germline V gene are SNHLY and FYNNEI. Written as DNA, the CDR3 is TGTGCCAGCGGAAGGTACAGTGAAAAACTTTTTTTT. It specifies CASGRYSEKLFF.

This clonotype was detected ten times or more. This chain links TRBV5-1 with TRBJ2-2, with TRBD1 matching 8 bases. Per the germline V gene, CDR1 is SGHRS and CDR2 is YFSETQ. The CDR3 extends over 16 amino acids. V lost 1 base, J lost 1 base, and 3 bases stayed unmatched. CDR3 coding DNA: TGCGCCAGCAGCTTGTCCGGACAGGGGAACACCGGGGAGCTGTTTTTT. Protein sequence: CASSLSGQGNTGELFF.

This clonotype has at least ten counts. The chain couples TRBV2 to TRBJ2-3; maybe TRBD1 (6 bases). This CDR3 is built from 12 residues. V gave up 6 bases and J gave up 4 bases, with 8 bases separating them. The germline CDR1 and CDR2 sequences are SNHLY and FYNNEI. In DNA form, the CDR3 reads TGTGCCAGCAGACAGGGACCAGATACGCAGTATTTT. This translates into CASRQGPDTQYF.

In its sample, this clonotype was seen many times. The V call is TRBV3-1, the J call TRBJ2-7; the D is unclear. This CDR3 comprises 15 residues. V was cut by 1 base and J by 6 bases, with 16 bases left in between. Germline V CDR1 and CDR2: LGHDT, YNNKEL (reference sequence). The CDR3 coding sequence is TGTGCCAGCAGCCAAGGTTGGCAAGGCAATGGCGAGCAGTACTTC. Encoded protein: CASSQGWQGNGEQYF.

This clonotype was counted a few times. The rearrangement uses TRBV11-1 and TRBJ2-2, with D tentatively TRBD1 (7 bases). Germline V gene sequence: CDR1 SGHAT, CDR2 FQDESV (reference sequence). V was cut by 5 bases and J by 0 bases, with 16 bases left in between. This CDR3 is 17 amino acids long. CDR3 in DNA: TGTGCCAGCAGCAGAAGGAGGGACAGACCGAACACCGGGGAGCTGTTTTTT. It is translated as CASSRRRDRPNTGELFF.

The chain employs TRBV12-3 or TRBV12-4 and TRBJ2-1; TRBD2 matches 8 bases. The CDR3 has 15 amino acids. With V trimmed by 6 bases and J by 0 bases, 4 bases remained unmatched. The CDR3 DNA follows: TGTGCCAGCAGCCAAAGCGGGAGCTCCTACAATGAGCAGTTCTTC. Encoded protein: CASSQSGSSYNEQFF.

The chain employs TRBV30 and TRBJ2-2, with TRBD1 as a possible D gene (6 bases). The CDR3 totals 15 residues. The germline V gene has CDR1 GTSNPN and CDR2 SVGIG (reference sequence). V was pared by 0 bases and J by 6 bases, with 14 bases between. CDR3 DNA: TGTGCCTGGAGTGTGGCTGGGGGCGAAGCCGGGGAGCTGTTTTTT. Translated, it gives CAWSVAGGEAGELFF.

This clonotype was recorded a few times. V gene TRBV7-6 combines with J gene TRBJ2-7; TRBD1 might be the D (6 bases). Germline V gene lookup returns CDR1 SGHVS and CDR2 FNYEAQ. The ends were cut back, 1 base at V and 3 bases at J, with 13 bases in the middle. The CDR3 is 15 amino acids. DNA for the CDR3: TGTGCCAGCAGCTTAGTATCTGGACAGTTCTACGAGCAGTACTTC. Translating gives CASSLVSGQFYEQYF. Variable domain in full (rest from reference TRBV7-6 and TRBJ2-7): GAGVSQSPRYKVTKRGQDVALRCDPISGHVSLYWYRQALGQGPEFLTYFNYEAQQDKSGLPNDRFSAERPEGSISTLTIQRTEQRDSAMYRCASSLVSGQFYEQYFGPGTRLTVT.

This clonotype was counted between two and nine times. The V gene is TRBV10-3, the J gene TRBJ2-5, with no clear D. The CDR3 contains 18 residues. V was shortened by 0 bases and J by 1 base, with 18 bases between the two germline ends. Per germline, CDR1 ENHRY and CDR2 SYGVKD. The CDR3 spells CAISESSGGYTTQETQYF. CDR3 bases: TGTGCCATCAGTGAGTCATCGGGTGGCTATACTACCCAAGAGACCCAGTACTTC.

The V call is TRBV30, the J call TRBJ1-2; 8 bases map to TRBD1. CDR3 length equals 12 residues. Trimming cost V 3 bases and J 4 bases; bases outside gene matches: 1. The germline gives CDR1 GTSNPN, CDR2 SVGIG (reference sequence). The CDR3 DNA sequence: TGTGCCTGGAGCGGACAGGGCTATGGCTACACCTTC. It translates to CAWSGQGYGYTF.

The V and J genes are TRBV28 and TRBJ2-7; 12 bases map to TRBD1. Trimming removed 6 bases from V and 7 bases from J; junction bases left unmatched: 10. There are 15 residues in the CDR3. From germline, CDR1 is MDHEN and CDR2 SYDVKM. The CDR3 region has the DNA TGTGCCAGCAGACCCCCGGGACAGGGGGCTGGGGAGCAGTACTTC. Its translation is CASRPPGQGAGEQYF.

This clonotype turned up a few times. V is TRBV28 and J is TRBJ1-5; TRBD1 aligns across 7 bases. Germline V CDR1 and CDR2: MDHEN, SYDVKM. The CDR3 sequence is 16 residues long. J lost 4 bases, V lost 5 bases, and 11 bases had no gene match. The DNA of the CDR3 is TGTGCCAGCAGTGCGAGACAGGGTTTAATTAATCAGCCCCAGCATTTT. It codes for CASSARQGLINQPQHF.

This CDR3 reads CASSLVTGTTPLNEQFF. The CDR3 coding sequence is TGTGCCAGCAGCTTAGTTACCGGGACTACCCCTCTCAATGAGCAGTTCTTC. This chain links TRBV11-2 with TRBJ2-1; 7 bases align to TRBD2. CDR1 is SGHAT, CDR2 FQNNGV, per germline. The CDR3 consists of 17 residues. V was pared by 1 base and J by 6 bases, with 12 bases of the junction left unmatched. Drawing the rest from reference TRBV11-2 and TRBJ2-1, the complete variable domain is EAGVAQSPRYKIIEKRQSVAFWCNPISGHATLYWYQQILGQGPKLLIQFQNNGVVDDSQLPKDRFSAERLKGVDSTLKIQPAKLEDSAVYLCASSLVTGTTPLNEQFFGPGTRLTVL.

The chain couples TRBV6-1 to TRBJ1-2; D gene ambiguous. The V gene's germline CDR1 is MNHNS and CDR2 SASEGT. V was pared by 3 bases and J by 4 bases, with 12 bases between. The CDR3 totals 14 residues. CDR3 sequence: CASSDPLGFYGYTF. The CDR3, as DNA: TGTGCCAGCAGTGATCCCCTAGGCTTCTATGGCTACACCTTC.

In its sample, this clonotype was seen many times. V and J are TRBV21-1 and TRBJ2-1; the D call in the table, TRBD1, was not verified against the DNA. TRBV21-1 is a listed pseudogene. The length of the CDR3 is 16 residues. The DNA of the CDR3 is TGTGCCAGCAGCAGAGAACGGGACCCTACATACAATGAGCAGTTCTTC. Residues: CASSRERDPTYNEQFF.

This clonotype was counted only a few times. The chain is built from TRBV7-2 and TRBJ2-7; 8 nucleotides align to TRBD2. This CDR3 spans 16 amino acids. Germline V CDR1 and CDR2: SGHTA, FQGNSA. V lost 5 bases and J lost 5; bases outside the gene matches: 14. The CDR3 DNA follows: TGTGCCAGCAGCCCTCTCGGCGCGGGGGGTCGACACGAGCAGTACTTC. Translation gives CASSPLGAGGRHEQYF.

The rearrangement joins TRBV18 to TRBJ2-6; D possibly corresponds to TRBD1 (5 bases). Germline V gene sequence: CDR1 KGHSH, CDR2 LQKENI. V was cut by 5 bases and J by 2 bases, with 7 bases left in between. CDR3 size: 14 residues. For the CDR3, the DNA is TGTGCCAGCTCAGCGACAGCTGGGGCCAACGTCCTGACTTTC. Translated: CASSATAGANVLTF.

J is TRBJ2-7 and V is TRBV28, with D possibly being TRBD1 (6 bases). From germline, CDR1 is MDHEN and CDR2 SYDVKM. CDR3 length: 14 amino acids. Trimming removed 8 bases from V and 4 bases from J, with 18 bases in between. The CDR3 nucleotides are TGTGCCAGCTTGAAAGGGGGATTTGGGTACGAGCAGTACTTC. Translating it yields CASLKGGFGYEQYF.

There are a few counts of this clonotype. The CDR3 is CASSLTAHYEQYF. The CDR3 region has the DNA TGTGCCAGCAGCTTGACGGCCCACTACGAGCAGTACTTC. V gene TRBV27 combines with J gene TRBJ2-7, with D unresolved. V was pared by 6 bases and J by 3 bases, with 12 bases between. Germline V gene sequence: CDR1 MNHEY, CDR2 SMNVEV (reference sequence). The CDR3 runs to 13 residues.

This clonotype was picked up many times. The chain has TRBV20-1 and TRBJ2-1; 12 positions agree with TRBD2. With 4 bases clipped from V and 6 bases from J, the junction kept 7 bases outside the gene matches. Per germline, CDR1 DFQATT and CDR2 SNEGSKA (reference sequence). CDR3 length: 15 residues. CDR3 bases: TGCAGTGCTAATCCCGGGACTAGCGGGCGCAATGAGCAGTTCTTC. Translation gives CSANPGTSGRNEQFF.

This clonotype has a count of ten or more. The genes are TRBV7-2 and TRBJ2-5, with D perhaps matching TRBD1 (5 bases). The germline V and J ends were trimmed by 1 base and 1 base, with 13 bases remaining between them. CDR3 length equals 16 residues. The germline CDR1 and CDR2 sequences are SGHTA and FQGNSA. The DNA for the CDR3 is TGTGCCAGCAGCTTAGGACAGCGCTTGTTCCAAGAGACCCAGTACTTC. This gives the protein CASSLGQRLFQETQYF.

This clonotype was detected many times. V and J are TRBV6-1 and TRBJ2-7; TRBD1 is a possible D gene (7 bases). Germline V CDR1 and CDR2: MNHNS, SASEGT. The CDR3 is 17 residues long. The V end was cut by 3 bases, the J end by 2 bases, with 20 bases between. DNA for the CDR3: TGTGCCAGCAGTGAGCGGGACAGCCTTCTTCCTGCCTACGAGCAGTACTTC. It yields the protein CASSERDSLLPAYEQYF.

The rearrangement joins TRBV19 to TRBJ1-1; TRBD1 aligns across 7 bases. The J segment lost 8 bases and the V segment lost 6 bases, leaving 18 bases of the junction unmatched. The CDR3 is made up of 16 amino acids. Germline V gene data show CDR1 as LNHDA and CDR2 as SQIVND (reference sequence). The CDR3 protein is CASRPGTASTAREAFF. CDR3 bases: TGTGCCAGTAGGCCAGGGACAGCATCCACAGCCCGAGAAGCTTTCTTT.